One sample yielded the 13 T cell receptor beta chains listed below, sequenced in a study of cytomegalovirus exposure and HLA in healthy donors. PCR involved 60 Vbeta and 13 Jbeta primers. The protocol was immunoSEQ multiplex PCR, while the TCRdb copy is restricted to in-frame clones and leaves out a portion. In the table there are fewer than 250,000 clones, over 65% of which are singletons. The sample was PBMCs. These TCRs come from a human donor in good health.

CDR3 sequence: CAWSKGASLVETQYF. The CDR3 DNA sequence: TGTGCCTGGAGCAAGGGGGCTAGTTTGGTCGAGACCCAGTACTTC. This chain connects TRBV30 to TRBJ2-5; 7 positions match TRBD1. Trimming took 3 bases from V and 5 from J; bases not matched to a gene: 12. From germline, CDR1 is GTSNPN and CDR2 SVGIG (reference sequence). The CDR3 is 15 residues long.

CDR3 sequence: CATRLLGRDNEKLFF. In DNA form, the CDR3 reads TGTGCCACCAGATTGCTGGGGCGCGATAATGAAAAACTGTTTTTT. The V call is TRBV15, the J call TRBJ1-4; perhaps TRBD1 as D (5 bases). Trimming left V 6 bases short and J 4 bases short, with 15 bases between. CDR3 length: 15 amino acids. Germline V CDR1 and CDR2: LNHNV, YYDKDF (reference sequence).

The genes are TRBV7-3 and TRBJ2-1; 7 nucleotides agree with TRBD2. Germline trimming cut 5 bases from V and 4 bases from J; bases unmatched to any gene: 14. CDR3 length: 17 residues. CDR1 SGHTA and CDR2 FQGTGA come from the germline V gene. CDR3 sequence reads: CASSPNPGSGPYNEQFF. CDR3 DNA: TGTGCCAGCAGCCCTAATCCTGGTAGCGGGCCGTACAATGAGCAGTTCTTC.

This clone has more than one count but fewer than ten. The chain has TRBV18 and TRBJ2-7; 7 bases agree with TRBD2. The CDR3 loop spans 14 amino acids. Germline CDR1 reads KGHSH; CDR2 reads LQKENI. The junction had 9 bases not matched to a gene; V was cut back by 3 bases and J by 7 bases. As DNA, the CDR3 is TGTGCCAGCTCACCTGCGGGAGTCCCCCGTGAGCAGTACTTC. Translation: CASSPAGVPREQYF.

The chain recombines TRBV27 with TRBJ2-3, with D maybe TRBD1 (5 bases). CDR1 and CDR2 (germline): MNHEY, SMNVEV (reference sequence). The length of the CDR3 is 14 residues. The ends were cut back, 7 bases at V and 3 bases at J, with 14 bases in the middle. In DNA form, the CDR3 reads TGTGCCAGCAACCGGTTAGGGGAAACAGATACGCAGTATTTT. Amino acid sequence: CASNRLGETDTQYF.

V and J are TRBV27 and TRBJ2-7, with 7 positions matching TRBD2. The germline V gene encodes CDR1 MNHEY and CDR2 SMNVEV (reference sequence). This CDR3 has 16 amino acids. V shed 10 bases and J 2 bases; nucleotides not matched to a gene: 17. Here the CDR3 DNA reads TGTGCCACCTTCCCTATTGCGGGAGAGGGGCCCTACGAGCAGTACTTC. Encoded protein: CATFPIAGEGPYEQYF.

This rearrangement joins TRBV19 to TRBJ2-1; D is unclear. This CDR3 is 15 amino acids long. The germline CDR1 and CDR2 sequences are LNHDA and SQIVND (reference sequence). V shed 3 bases and J shed 0 bases, with 9 bases lying between them. CDR3 sequence (DNA): TGTGCCAGTAGTATGTACCCCAGCTCCTACAATGAGCAGTTCTTC. It specifies CASSMYPSSYNEQFF.

The chain uses TRBV5-1 and TRBJ2-3, with a weak D call TRBD1 (7 bases). Trimming cost V 7 bases and J 3 bases, with 21 bases left between them. Germline V gene lookup returns CDR1 SGHRS and CDR2 YFSETQ. The CDR3 totals 16 residues. The CDR3 here is CASLRPEAGGTDTQYF. Written as DNA, the CDR3 is TGCGCCAGCCTTCGACCCGAGGCAGGGGGGACAGATACGCAGTATTTT.

The chain employs TRBV12-5 and TRBJ2-2; 10 nucleotides line up with TRBD1. CDR3 length equals 16 residues. The V segment lost 6 bases and the J segment 8 bases; nucleotides outside the gene matches: 12. CDR1 and CDR2 (germline): LGHNT, FRNRAP. CDR3 DNA: TGTGCTAGTGGGTCCCCCGGGACAGGGGTGGTAGGGGAGCTGTTTTTT. Protein product: CASGSPGTGVVGELFF.

The CDR3 sequence is CASREQGRGEAFF. DNA of the CDR3: TGTGCCAGCAGGGAACAGGGGAGAGGTGAAGCTTTCTTT. The J gene is TRBJ1-1, the V gene TRBV25-1; 7 nucleotides agree with TRBD1. The V gene's germline CDR1 is MGHDK and CDR2 SYGVNS. The V gene end was trimmed by 6 bases and the J gene end by 7 bases; junction bases not matched to a gene: 8. This CDR3 comprises 13 residues.

This clone appeared once. This sequence joins TRBV30 and TRBJ1-1, with D maybe TRBD1 (5 bases). Germline lookup yields CDR1 GTSNPN and CDR2 SVGIG (reference sequence). The CDR3 is 11 amino acids. V was cut by 1 base and J by 7 bases, with 7 bases left in between. This chain's CDR3 is CAWSAQGEAFF. The CDR3 DNA reads TGTGCCTGGAGTGCTCAGGGTGAAGCTTTCTTT. Full variable domain (missing parts from reference TRBV30 and TRBJ1-1): SQTIHQWPATLVQPVGSPLSLECTVEGTSNPNLYWYRQAAGRGLQLLFYSVGIGQISSEVPQNLSASRPQDRQFILSSKKLLLSDSGFYLCAWSAQGEAFFGQGTRLTVV.

This clone was seen a few times. This chain connects TRBV5-4 to TRBJ1-2, with a tentative D call TRBD1 (5 bases). The V end lost 2 bases, the J end lost 8 bases, and 22 bases lay between the germline ends. CDR1 and CDR2 (germline): SGHNT, YYREEE (reference sequence). The CDR3 consists of 16 residues. This CDR3 is CASSFWMGGGPLGYTF. The DNA for the CDR3 is TGTGCCAGCAGCTTTTGGATGGGGGGGGGTCCTCTCGGCTACACCTTC.

V is TRBV30 and J is TRBJ1-2, with a possible D match to TRBD1 (6 bases). Germline values: CDR1 GTSNPN, CDR2 SVGIG (reference sequence). The CDR3 totals 12 residues. With 5 bases removed from V and 8 bases from J, the gap between germline ends came to 15 bases. The CDR3 coding sequence is TGTGCCTGGGTCCACAGGGTCTTGGGCTACACCTTC. It is translated as CAWVHRVLGYTF.